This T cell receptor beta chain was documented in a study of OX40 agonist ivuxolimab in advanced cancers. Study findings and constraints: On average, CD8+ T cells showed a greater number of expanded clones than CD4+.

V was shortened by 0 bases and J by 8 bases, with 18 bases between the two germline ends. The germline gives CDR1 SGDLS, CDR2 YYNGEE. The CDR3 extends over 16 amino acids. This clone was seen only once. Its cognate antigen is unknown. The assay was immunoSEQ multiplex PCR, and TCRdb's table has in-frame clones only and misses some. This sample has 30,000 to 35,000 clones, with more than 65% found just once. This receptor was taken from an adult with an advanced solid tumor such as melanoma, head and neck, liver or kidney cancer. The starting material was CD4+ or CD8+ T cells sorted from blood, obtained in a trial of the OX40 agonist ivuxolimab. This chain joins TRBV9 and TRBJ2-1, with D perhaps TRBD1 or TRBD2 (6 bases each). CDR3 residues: CASSVGGARGVDEQFF. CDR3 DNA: TGTGCCAGCAGCGTAGGGGGGGCACGGGGAGTGGATGAGCAGTTCTTC. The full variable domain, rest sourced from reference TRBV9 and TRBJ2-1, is DSGVTQTPKHLITATGQRVTLRCSPRSGDLSVYWYQQSLDQGLQFLIQYYNGEERAKGNILERFSAQQFPDLHSELNLSSLELGDSALYFCASSVGGARGVDEQFFGPGTRLTVL.